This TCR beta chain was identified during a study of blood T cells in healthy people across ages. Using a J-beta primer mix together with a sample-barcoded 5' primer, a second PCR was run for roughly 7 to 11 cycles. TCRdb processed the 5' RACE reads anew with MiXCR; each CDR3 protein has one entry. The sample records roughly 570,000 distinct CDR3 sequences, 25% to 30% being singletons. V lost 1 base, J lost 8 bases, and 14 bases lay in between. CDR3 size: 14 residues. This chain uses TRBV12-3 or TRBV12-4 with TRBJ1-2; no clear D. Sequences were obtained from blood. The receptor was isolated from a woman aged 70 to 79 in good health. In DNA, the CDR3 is TGTGCCAGCAGTTTAGGCCTGAGGTGGGAAGGCTACACCTTC. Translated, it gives CASSLGLRWEGYTF.